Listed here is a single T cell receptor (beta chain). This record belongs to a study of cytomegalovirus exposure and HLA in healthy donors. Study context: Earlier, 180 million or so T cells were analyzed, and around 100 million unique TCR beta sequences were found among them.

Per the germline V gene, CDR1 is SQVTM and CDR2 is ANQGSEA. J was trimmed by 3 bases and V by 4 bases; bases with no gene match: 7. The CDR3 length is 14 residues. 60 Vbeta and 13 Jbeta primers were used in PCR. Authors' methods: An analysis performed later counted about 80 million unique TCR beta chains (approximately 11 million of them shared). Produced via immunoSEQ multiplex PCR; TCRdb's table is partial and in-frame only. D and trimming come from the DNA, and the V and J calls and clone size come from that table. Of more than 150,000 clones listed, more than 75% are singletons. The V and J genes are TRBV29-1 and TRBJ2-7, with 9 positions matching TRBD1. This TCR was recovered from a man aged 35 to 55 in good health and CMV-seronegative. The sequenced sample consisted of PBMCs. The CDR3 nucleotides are TGCAGCGTTGGGGCAGGGACAGGGATCTACGAGCAGTACTTC. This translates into CSVGAGTGIYEQYF.